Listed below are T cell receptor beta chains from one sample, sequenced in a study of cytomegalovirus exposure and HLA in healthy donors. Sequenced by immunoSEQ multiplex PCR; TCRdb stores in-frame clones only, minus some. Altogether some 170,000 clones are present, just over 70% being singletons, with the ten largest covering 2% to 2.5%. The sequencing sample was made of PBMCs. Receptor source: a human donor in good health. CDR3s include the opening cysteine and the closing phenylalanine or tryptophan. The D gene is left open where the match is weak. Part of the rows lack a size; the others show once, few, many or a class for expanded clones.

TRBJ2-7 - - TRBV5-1 TGCGCCAGCAGCTTGGACGGCGCGGGGTACGACGAGCAGTACTTC CASSLDGAGYDEQYF
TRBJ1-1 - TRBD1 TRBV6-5 TGTGCCAGCAGTTACCGGGACAGGGTACTGAACACTGAAGCTTTCTTT CASSYRDRVLNTEAFF
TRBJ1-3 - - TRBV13 TGTGCCAGCAGCTTAGCACATTTTTCTGGAAACACCATATATTTT CASSLAHFSGNTIYF
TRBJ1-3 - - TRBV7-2 TGTGCCAGCAGCTTAGAAGGACATCAAGGAAACACCATATATTTT CASSLEGHQGNTIYF
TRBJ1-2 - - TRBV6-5 TGTGCCAGCAGCATGGGCGGGAACTATGGCTACACCTTC CASSMGGNYGYTF
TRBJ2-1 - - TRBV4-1 TGCGCCAGCAGCCAAGATTACAGGGGGGGGAACTACAATGAGCAGTTCTTC CASSQDYRGGNYNEQFF
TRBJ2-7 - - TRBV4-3 TGCGCCAGCAGCCCAAACAGGGGACTCTCCTACGAGCAGTACTTC CASSPNRGLSYEQYF
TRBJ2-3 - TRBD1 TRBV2 TGTGCCAGCAGGGGGACAGGGGGCACAGATACGCAGTATTTT CASRGTGGTDTQYF
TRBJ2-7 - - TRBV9 TGTGCCAGCAGCGCCCAGGGATCTTTCTCCTACGAGCAGTACTTC CASSAQGSFSYEQYF
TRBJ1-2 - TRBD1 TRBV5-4 TGTGCCAGCAGCTTGGGACAGGGGGACGGCTACACCTTC CASSLGQGDGYTF
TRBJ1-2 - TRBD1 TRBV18 TGTGCCAGCTCACCCGGGACAGGGGACTATGGCTACACCTTC CASSPGTGDYGYTF
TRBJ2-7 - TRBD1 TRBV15 TGTGCCACCAGCAGGCTAGGGACAGGGTCTATTGAGCAGTACTTC CATSRLGTGSIEQYF
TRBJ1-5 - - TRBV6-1 TGTGCCACCACCGGGACTTTTGTCCAGCCCCAGCATTTT CATTGTFVQPQHF
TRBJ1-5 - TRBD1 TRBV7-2 TGTGCCAGCAGCCCACAGGGGGCCTTAAATCAGCCCCAGCATTTT CASSPQGALNQPQHF
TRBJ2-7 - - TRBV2 TGTGCCAGCAGTGAAGGTAGGACTGACGAGCAGTACTTC CASSEGRTDEQYF
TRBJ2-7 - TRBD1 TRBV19 TGTGCCAGTGCTGTGGACAGGGAGGACGAGCAGTACTTC CASAVDREDEQYF
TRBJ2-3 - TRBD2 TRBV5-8 TGTGCCAGCAGTTGGAGACTAGCGAGGACGCAGTATTTT CASSWRLARTQYF
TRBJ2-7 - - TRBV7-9 TGTGCCAGCAGCCCATCCGATTTGAGCTCCTACGAGCAGTACTTC CASSPSDLSSYEQYF
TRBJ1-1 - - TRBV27 TGTGCCAGCAGTACGATTCTGAGGCTCACTGAAGCTTTCTTT CASSTILRLTEAFF
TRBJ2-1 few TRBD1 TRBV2 TGTGCCAGCAGAGCCGGGACAGGGGTCAATGAGCAGTTCTTC CASRAGTGVNEQFF
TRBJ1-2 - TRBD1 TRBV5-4 TGTGCCAGCAGCCAGGGACAGAACTATGGCTACACCTTC CASSQGQNYGYTF
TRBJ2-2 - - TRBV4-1 TGCGCCAGCAGCCAAGGCCGGTATGTCGGGGAGCTGTTTTTT CASSQGRYVGELFF